This T cell receptor (beta chain) was sequenced during a study of T cells in tuberculosis. Study background: This South African cohort compared adolescents with or without latent tuberculosis against adults with active tuberculosis.

Concerning this clone: The antigen remains undetermined.

CDR1 is MNHEY and CDR2 is SMNVEV in the germline V gene (reference sequence). The CDR3 consists of 14 residues. Trimming took 6 bases from V and 1 from J; bases not matched to a gene: 2. Study outcomes and limitations: GMM-specific TCRs were nearer to active tuberculosis alpha repertoires, suggesting expansion.

Produced via immunoSEQ multiplex PCR; TCRdb's table is partial and in-frame only. This table has 30,000 to 35,000 clones, 80% to 95% appearing once. The chain has TRBV27 and TRBJ2-7; 11 bases agree with TRBD1. The receptor comes from a donor aged 5 to 30 with latent tuberculosis or without tuberculosis infection. Some clones in this sample may be carry-over from other donors' samples. Source material: PBMCs. The chain's CDR3 is CASRGTGGSYEQYF. CDR3 sequence (DNA): TGTGCCAGCAGAGGGACAGGGGGATCCTACGAGCAGTACTTC.